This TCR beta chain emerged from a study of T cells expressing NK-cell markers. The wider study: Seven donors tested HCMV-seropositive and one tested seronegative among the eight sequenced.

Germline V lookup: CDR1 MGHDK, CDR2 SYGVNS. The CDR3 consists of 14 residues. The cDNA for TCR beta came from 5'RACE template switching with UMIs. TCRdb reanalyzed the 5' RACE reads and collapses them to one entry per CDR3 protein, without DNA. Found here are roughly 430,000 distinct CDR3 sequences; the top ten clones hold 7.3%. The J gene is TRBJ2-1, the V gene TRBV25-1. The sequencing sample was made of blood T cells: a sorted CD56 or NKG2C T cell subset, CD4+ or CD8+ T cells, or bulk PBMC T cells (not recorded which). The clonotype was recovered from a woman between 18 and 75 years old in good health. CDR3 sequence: CASETPSSYNEQFF. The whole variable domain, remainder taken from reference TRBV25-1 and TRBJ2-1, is EADIYQTPRYLVIGTGKKITLECSQTMGHDKMYWYQQDPGMELHLIHYSYGVNSTEKGDLSSESTVSRIRTEHFPLTLESARPSHTSQYLCASETPSSYNEQFFGPGTRLTVL.